This TCR beta chain was obtained from a study of T cells in Graves' hyperthyroidism and ophthalmopathy. TCR beta CDR3 regions were amplified from RNA. In the first-round RT-PCR of the TCR CDR3, the HTBI primer set was used. TCRdb reprocessed the multiplex PCR reads with MiXCR, giving one entry per CDR3 protein. The repertoire consists of a few hundred thousand distinct CDR3 sequences, with around 14% occurring once and the leading ten covering 6.5% to 8%. The CDR3 covers 13 residues. Trimming cost V 3 bases and J 7 bases, with 10 bases left between them. This clonotype was seen many times. The V and J genes are TRBV12-3 or TRBV12-4 and TRBJ2-1; D gene unclear. The clonotype comes from a woman aged 25 to 39 with Graves' hyperthyroidism. The material sequenced was blood. CDR3 amino acids: CASSFYVENEQFF. In DNA form, the CDR3 reads TGTGCCAGCAGTTTCTATGTGGAAAATGAGCAGTTCTTC.